This T cell receptor beta chain stems from a study of T cell responses to AZD1222 COVID-19 vaccine. Broader study findings: Reportedly, nearly half the spike-specific TCRs target unmutated variant regions. Distributed over spike, vaccine-associated CD4 TCRs predominated at 160-218 and 743-854.

TCRdb keeps only in-frame clones here, not all; method: immunoSEQ multiplex PCR. The profile shows approximately 110,000 clones, 88% of them singletons. Trimming took 4 bases from V and 2 from J; bases not matched to a gene: 9. The CDR3 sequence is 17 residues long. Germline V gene sequence: CDR1 SGDLS, CDR2 YYNGEE. Regarding this clone: Its antigen is undetermined.

This TCR came from an adult in good health. The chain carries TRBV9 and TRBJ2-6; 7 bases align to TRBD2. The sample here was peripheral blood, taken on day 0 of AZD1222 vaccination. The CDR3 region is CASSPGLVKTGANVLTF. The CDR3, as DNA: TGTGCCAGCAGCCCAGGACTAGTAAAAACTGGGGCCAACGTCCTGACTTTC.